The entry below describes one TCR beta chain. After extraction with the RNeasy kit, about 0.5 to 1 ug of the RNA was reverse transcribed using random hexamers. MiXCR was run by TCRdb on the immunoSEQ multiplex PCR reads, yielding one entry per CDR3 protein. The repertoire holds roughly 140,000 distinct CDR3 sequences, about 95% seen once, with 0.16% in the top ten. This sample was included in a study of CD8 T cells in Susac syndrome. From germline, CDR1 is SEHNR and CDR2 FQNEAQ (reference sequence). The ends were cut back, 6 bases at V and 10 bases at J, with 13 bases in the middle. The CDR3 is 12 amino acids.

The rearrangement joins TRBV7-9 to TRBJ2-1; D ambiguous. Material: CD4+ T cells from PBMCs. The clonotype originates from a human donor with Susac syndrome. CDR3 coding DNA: TGTGCCAGCAGTGGCCCCGGACCCGAGCAGTTCTTC. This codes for CASSGPGPEQFF. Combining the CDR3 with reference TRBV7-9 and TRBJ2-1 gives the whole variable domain DTGVSQNPRHKITKRGQNVTFRCDPISEHNRLYWYRQTLGQGPEFLTYFQNEAQLEKSRLLSDRFSAERPKGSFSTLEIQRTEQGDSAMYLCASSGPGPEQFFGPGTRLTVL.